This T cell receptor beta chain derives from a study of shared T cell receptors in the human thymus. Method: immunoSEQ multiplex PCR; TCRdb's copy keeps in-frame clones and lacks some. The sample yields under 700,000 clones, 70% to 80% seen once. This sample was also put to use in a study of human thymus T cells. This second study says: Corrective heart surgery yielded resections, and these provided the thymus tissue. Thymic as well as blood repertoires seemed to favor certain V and J genes unevenly. Reports from related research described highly overlapping thymic repertoires among unrelated individuals.

Sequencing was done on a sample of thymocytes. This receptor was taken from a boy less than two years old with a congenital heart defect.

CDR3 in amino acids: CASSLATPGQGANTGELFF. In nucleotides, the CDR3 is TGTGCCAGCAGCTTAGCGACCCCCGGACAGGGGGCGAACACCGGGGAGCTGTTTTTT. V is TRBV7-9 and J is TRBJ2-2, with 10 positions matching TRBD1. The V gene's germline CDR1 is SEHNR and CDR2 FQNEAQ (reference sequence). The CDR3 totals 19 residues. J was trimmed by 0 bases and V by 0 bases; bases with no gene match: 7.